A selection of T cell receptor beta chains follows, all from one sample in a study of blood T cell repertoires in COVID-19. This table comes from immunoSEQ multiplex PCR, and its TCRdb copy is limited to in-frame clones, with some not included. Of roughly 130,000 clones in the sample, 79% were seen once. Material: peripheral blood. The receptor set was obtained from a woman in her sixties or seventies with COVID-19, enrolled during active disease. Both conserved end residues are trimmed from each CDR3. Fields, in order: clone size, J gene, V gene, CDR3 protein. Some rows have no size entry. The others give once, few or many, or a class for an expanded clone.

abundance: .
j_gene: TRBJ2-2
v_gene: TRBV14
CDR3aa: ASSRTGTGRTGELF

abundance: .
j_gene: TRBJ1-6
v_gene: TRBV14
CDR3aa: ASSQGGTATSPLH

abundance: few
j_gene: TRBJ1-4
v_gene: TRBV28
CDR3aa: ASSLVQINEKLF

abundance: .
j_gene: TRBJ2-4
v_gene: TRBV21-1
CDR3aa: ASSSRQGIGKNIQY

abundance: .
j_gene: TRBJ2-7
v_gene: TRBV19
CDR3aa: ASSISDRGPHEQY

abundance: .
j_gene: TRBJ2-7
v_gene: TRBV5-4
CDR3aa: ASSLEVGGREQY

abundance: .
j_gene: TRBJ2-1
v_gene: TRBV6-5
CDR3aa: ASRAGGSGNNEQF

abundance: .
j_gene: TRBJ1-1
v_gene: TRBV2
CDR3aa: ASSDTGFTEAF

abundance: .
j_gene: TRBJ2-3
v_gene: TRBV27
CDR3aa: ASSPRNPGAQY

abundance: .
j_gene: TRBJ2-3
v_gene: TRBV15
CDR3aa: ATNPGTGGFVGTDTQY

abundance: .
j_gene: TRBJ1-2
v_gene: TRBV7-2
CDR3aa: ASSLAWGAYGYT

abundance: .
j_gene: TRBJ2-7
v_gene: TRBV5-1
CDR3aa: ASSLDGSDLSYEQY

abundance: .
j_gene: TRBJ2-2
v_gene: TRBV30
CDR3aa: AWSTTSLNTGELF

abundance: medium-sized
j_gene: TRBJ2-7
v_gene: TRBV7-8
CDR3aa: ASSFGWEQY

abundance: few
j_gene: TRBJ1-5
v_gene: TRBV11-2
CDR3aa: ASSLAGGNQPQH

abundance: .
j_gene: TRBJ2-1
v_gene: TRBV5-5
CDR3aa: ASSPGGSDEQF

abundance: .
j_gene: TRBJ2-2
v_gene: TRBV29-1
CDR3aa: SVDEGATGELF

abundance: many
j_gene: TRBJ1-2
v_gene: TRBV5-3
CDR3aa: ARSSRTGGYYGYT

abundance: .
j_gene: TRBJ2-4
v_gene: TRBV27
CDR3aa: ASSLSGVGLDVAKNIQY

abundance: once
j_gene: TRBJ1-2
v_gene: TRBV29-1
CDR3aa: SVLQGVGYT

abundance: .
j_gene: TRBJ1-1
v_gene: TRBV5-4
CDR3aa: ASSQGTDTEAF

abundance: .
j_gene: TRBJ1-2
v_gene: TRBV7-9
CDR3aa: ASSLEGRFYGYT

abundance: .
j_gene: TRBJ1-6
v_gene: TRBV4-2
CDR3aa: ASTPSGVYNSPLH

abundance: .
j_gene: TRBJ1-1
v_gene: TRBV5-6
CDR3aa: ASSWGQFEAF

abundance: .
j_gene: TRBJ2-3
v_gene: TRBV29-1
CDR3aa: SARGSTDTQY

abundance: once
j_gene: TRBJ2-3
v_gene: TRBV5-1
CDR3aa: ASSAGRGGLDTQY

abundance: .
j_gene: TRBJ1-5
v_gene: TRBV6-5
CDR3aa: ASRNRNQPQH

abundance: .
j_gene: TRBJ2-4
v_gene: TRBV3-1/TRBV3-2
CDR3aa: ASSRTSGGRGAKNIQY

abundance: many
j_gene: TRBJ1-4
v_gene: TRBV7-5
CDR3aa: ARSCPGQGNMF

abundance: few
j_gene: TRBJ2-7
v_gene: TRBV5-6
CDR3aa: ASSFGTGVGEQY

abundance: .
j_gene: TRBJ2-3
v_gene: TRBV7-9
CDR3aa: ASLGDRESLDTQY

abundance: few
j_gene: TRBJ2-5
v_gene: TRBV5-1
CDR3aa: ASSLALVSETQY

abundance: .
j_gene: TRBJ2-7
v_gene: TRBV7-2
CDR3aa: ASSLQVSTREQY